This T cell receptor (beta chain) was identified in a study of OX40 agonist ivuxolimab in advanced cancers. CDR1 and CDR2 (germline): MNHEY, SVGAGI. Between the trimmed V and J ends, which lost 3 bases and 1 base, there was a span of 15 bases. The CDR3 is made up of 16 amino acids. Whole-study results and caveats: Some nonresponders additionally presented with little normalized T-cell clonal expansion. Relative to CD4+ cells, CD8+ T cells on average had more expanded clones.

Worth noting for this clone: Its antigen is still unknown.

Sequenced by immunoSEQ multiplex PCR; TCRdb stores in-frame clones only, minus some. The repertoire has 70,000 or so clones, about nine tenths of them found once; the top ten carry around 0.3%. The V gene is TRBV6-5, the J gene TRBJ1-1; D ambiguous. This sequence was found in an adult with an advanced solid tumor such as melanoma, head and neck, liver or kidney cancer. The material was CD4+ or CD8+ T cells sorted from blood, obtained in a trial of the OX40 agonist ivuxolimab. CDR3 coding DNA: TGTGCCAGCAGTTATCAGAAAAAGGAGGGGAACACTGAAGCTTTCTTT. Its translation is CASSYQKKEGNTEAFF.